What follows describes a single T cell receptor (beta chain). Original processing methods: Quantification of nucleated cells was approximated via reference gene primer amplification. Sequencing was performed with immunoSEQ multiplex PCR; in TCRdb, only in-frame clones are kept and a portion is missing. V and J calls and clone size are given by that table; D and trimming were obtained from the DNA. The sample contains roughly 100,000 clones, roughly 80% of which appear only once. The data were obtained in a study of blood T cell repertoires in COVID-19. Study in general: Samples representing acute and convalescent COVID-19 were sourced from the United States, Italy and Spain. The cDNA or gDNA used as material had been derived from T cells, B-cell-depleted T cells, or PBMCs.

This TCR derives from a woman aged 70-85 years with acute or convalescent COVID-19. Material: peripheral blood.

This CDR3 reads CASFGFASGNTIYF. DNA of the CDR3: TGTGCCAGCTTTGGTTTTGCGAGTGGAAACACCATATATTTT. This chain links TRBV19 with TRBJ1-3, with D unresolved. Germline V gene sequence: CDR1 LNHDA, CDR2 SQIVND (reference sequence). CDR3 length: 14 residues. The V end was cut by 9 bases, the J end by 3 bases, with 15 bases between.